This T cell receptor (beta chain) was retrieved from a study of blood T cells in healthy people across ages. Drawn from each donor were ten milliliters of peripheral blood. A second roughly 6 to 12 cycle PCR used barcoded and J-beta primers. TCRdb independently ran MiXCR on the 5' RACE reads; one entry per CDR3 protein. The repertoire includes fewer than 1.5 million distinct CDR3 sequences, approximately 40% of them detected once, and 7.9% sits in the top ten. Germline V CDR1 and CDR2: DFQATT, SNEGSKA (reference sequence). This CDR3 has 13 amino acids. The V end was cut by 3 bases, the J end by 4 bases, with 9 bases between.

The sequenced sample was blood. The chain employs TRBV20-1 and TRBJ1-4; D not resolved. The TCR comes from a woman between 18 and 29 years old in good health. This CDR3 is CSARGPINEKLFF. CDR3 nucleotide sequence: TGCAGTGCTAGGGGTCCCATTAATGAAAAACTGTTTTTT.